Listed below are T cell receptor beta chains from one sample, sequenced in a study of CD8 T cell repertoires and HIV-1 epitope variants. For these receptors, no antigen is known. This table comes from immunoSEQ multiplex PCR, and its TCRdb copy is limited to in-frame clones, with some not included. Of under 6,500 clones listed, about three fifths were seen once; the top ten hold 41%. What was sequenced was cultured CD8+ T cells derived from PBMCs. The receptor source for this set is a male donor with HIV. Each CDR3 is given with its conserved first and last residue. Fields, in order: clone size, D gene, J gene, V gene, CDR3 protein, CDR3 DNA. A D gene is named only where the DNA matches it firmly. The size field is filled for only some rows; it gives once, few, many or a size class.

-,TRBD1,TRBJ1-2,TRBV5-1,CASSSGTEVTNYGYTF,TGCGCCAGCAGCTCCGGGACAGAAGTGACTAACTATGGCTACACCTTC
-,-,TRBJ2-1,TRBV2,CASSGLVSEQFF,TGTGCCAGCAGTGGGTTGGTTTCAGAGCAGTTCTTC
-,TRBD1,TRBJ1-2,TRBV28,CASRTWTGGKGYTF,TGTGCCAGCAGGACCTGGACAGGGGGAAAGGGCTACACCTTC
-,-,TRBJ1-1,TRBV5-4,CASSSLGLQNTEAFF,TGTGCCAGCAGCTCCTTAGGGCTGCAGAACACTGAAGCTTTCTTT
-,TRBD1,TRBJ2-7,TRBV28,CASSYVGGMGTATYEQYF,TGTGCCAGCAGTTATGTTGGGGGTATGGGGACAGCCACCTACGAGCAGTACTTC
few,TRBD1,TRBJ2-7,TRBV4-3,CASSPKGQGDEQYF,TGCGCCAGCAGCCCAAAAGGACAGGGGGACGAGCAGTACTTC
-,-,TRBJ2-1,TRBV10-1,CAIPPGLRCNEQFF,TGCGCCATCCCCCCGGGCTTACGGTGTAATGAGCAGTTCTTC
few,-,TRBJ1-5,TRBV19,CASSVDGNQPQHF,TGTGCCAGTAGTGTCGACGGCAATCAGCCCCAGCATTTT
medium-sized,TRBD1,TRBJ2-7,TRBV15,CATSRVRGPYEQYF,TGTGCCACCAGCAGAGTTAGGGGGCCCTACGAGCAGTACTTC
-,-,TRBJ2-7,TRBV11-2,CASGERGREQYF,TGTGCCAGCGGGGAACGGGGTCGAGAGCAGTACTTC
-,-,TRBJ2-7,TRBV2,CASSASGTGEQYF,TGTGCCAGCAGTGCCTCCGGGACCGGCGAGCAGTACTTC
-,TRBD2,TRBJ2-7,TRBV2,CASGGDGFYEQYF,TGTGCCAGCGGGGGGGACGGATTCTACGAGCAGTACTTC
-,TRBD1,TRBJ1-1,TRBV6-5,CASSYTGQGSTEAFF,TGTGCCAGCAGTTATACCGGACAGGGGAGCACTGAAGCTTTCTTT
-,-,TRBJ1-4,TRBV7-6,CASSLAGSNEKLFF,TGTGCCAGCAGCTTAGCAGGGTCTAATGAAAAACTGTTTTTT
-,-,TRBJ2-7,TRBV5-6,CATSEGGGSSYEQYF,TGTGCCACCAGCGAAGGGGGGGGGAGCTCCTACGAGCAGTACTTC
once,TRBD1,TRBJ2-3,TRBV7-9,CASSSLTGEHPDTQYF,TGTGCCAGCAGCTCGCTAACAGGGGAACATCCAGATACGCAGTATTTT
-,-,TRBJ1-1,TRBV30,CAWSVQPSSEAFF,TGTGCCTGGAGTGTACAACCGAGCAGTGAAGCTTTCTTT
medium-sized,-,TRBJ1-1,TRBV5-6,CASSLGGGRAFF,TGTGCCAGCAGCTTGGGTGGAGGTAGAGCTTTCTTT
hyperexpanded,-,TRBJ2-7,TRBV4-3,CASSQEPGAGALSSYEQYF,TGCGCCAGCAGCCAAGAGCCGGGAGCGGGCGCCCTGAGCTCCTACGAGCAGTACTTC
-,-,TRBJ2-2,TRBV7-2,CASRNPTGFTGELFF,TGTGCCAGCAGGAACCCCACAGGATTCACCGGGGAGCTGTTTTTT
-,-,TRBJ2-7,TRBV28,CASSLIGRFYEQYF,TGTGCCAGCAGTTTAATTGGCCGATTCTACGAGCAGTACTTC
-,-,TRBJ1-2,TRBV29-1,CSVPIEYPRGYTF,TGCAGCGTCCCAATCGAGTATCCACGGGGCTACACCTTC
-,TRBD1,TRBJ1-1,TRBV19,CASMGTGGDLNTEAFF,TGTGCCAGTATGGGGACAGGGGGCGATTTGAACACTGAAGCTTTCTTT
-,-,TRBJ2-3,TRBV11-2,CASSPSSFDTDTQYF,TGTGCCAGCAGCCCATCCTCCTTTGACACAGATACGCAGTATTTT
-,TRBD2,TRBJ2-3,TRBV5-1,CASRSATSGGGTDTQYF,TGCGCCAGCAGGTCCGCGACTAGCGGGGGGGGTACAGATACGCAGTATTTT
-,-,TRBJ2-5,TRBV7-9,CASSYGQIGIETQYF,TGTGCCAGCAGCTACGGACAAATCGGGATAGAGACCCAGTACTTC
-,-,TRBJ1-1,TRBV5-1,CASSPPNTEAFF,TGCGCCAGCAGCCCCCCAAACACTGAAGCTTTCTTT
few,-,TRBJ2-7,TRBV4-3,CASSQDWAGGSYEQYF,TGCGCCAGCAGCCAAGATTGGGCAGGGGGGTCCTACGAGCAGTACTTC
-,TRBD1,TRBJ1-1,TRBV2,CASSYQTGGPLMNTEAFF,TGTGCCAGCAGTTACCAAACAGGGGGCCCATTAATGAACACTGAAGCTTTCTTT
-,TRBD2,TRBJ2-2,TRBV30,CAWSVAGGGELFF,TGTGCCTGGAGTGTAGCGGGGGGCGGGGAGCTGTTTTTT
-,TRBD2,TRBJ2-3,TRBV5-1,CASGLGEGPGADTQYF,TGCGCCAGCGGCTTAGGGGAGGGCCCTGGGGCAGATACGCAGTATTTT
once,TRBD2,TRBJ2-3,TRBV7-9,CASSLTSGTDTQYF,TGTGCCAGCAGCTTAACTAGCGGCACAGATACGCAGTATTTT
-,-,TRBJ2-1,TRBV6-6,CASSYKREGAYNEQFF,TGTGCCAGCAGTTACAAGAGGGAGGGGGCTTACAATGAGCAGTTCTTC
-,TRBD2,TRBJ2-1,TRBV18,CASSLTSGGAYNEQFF,TGTGCCAGCTCACTGACTAGCGGGGGGGCCTACAATGAGCAGTTCTTC